The 23 T cell receptor beta chains below were found in one sample sequenced in a study of cytomegalovirus exposure and HLA in healthy donors. The primer mix had 60 Vbeta and 13 Jbeta primers. Profiled with immunoSEQ multiplex PCR; TCRdb holds only in-frame clones, not every one. Among approximately 190,000 clones listed, 75% to 90% were seen once. The sample was PBMCs. The receptors were sampled from a man aged 40-55 years in good health and CMV-seropositive.

This chain links TRBV10-3 with TRBJ1-1; possibly TRBD1 for D (5 bases). CDR3 size: 12 residues. Trimming took 6 bases from V and 5 from J, leaving 10 bases between them. Germline V gives CDR1 ENHRY, CDR2 SYGVKD. This chain's CDR3 is CAISPRGTEAFF. The DNA of the CDR3 is TGTGCCATCAGCCCAAGGGGTACTGAAGCTTTCTTT.

The rearrangement uses TRBV6-6 and TRBJ2-7; D gene ambiguous. This CDR3 comprises 15 residues. Per the germline V gene, CDR1 is MNHNY and CDR2 is SVGAGI (reference sequence). Trimming took 6 bases from V and 3 from J, leaving 18 bases between them. CDR3 nucleotides: TGTGCCAGCAGGTTTTTACTAACGGAAAACTACGAGCAGTACTTC. Its translation is CASRFLLTENYEQYF.

The chain links TRBV7-3 to TRBJ2-2; the D is unclear. The CDR3 runs to 14 residues. V lost 5 bases, J lost 1 base, and 8 bases lay in between. The germline V gene encodes CDR1 SGHTA and CDR2 FQGTGA. The CDR3 is CASSPNGNTGELFF. The DNA of the CDR3 is TGTGCCAGCAGCCCGAACGGGAACACCGGGGAGCTGTTTTTT.

Details on this clone: Other DNA sequences from this sample encode an identical CDR3 as well. The chain employs TRBV5-4 and TRBJ2-7; D is perhaps TRBD1 (6 bases). The CDR3 is 12 residues long. With 5 bases removed from V and 2 bases from J, the gap between germline ends came to 8 bases. Germline CDR1 is SGHNT and CDR2 is YYREEE (reference sequence). The CDR3 sequence: CASSSGAYEQYF. The CDR3 DNA is TGTGCCAGCAGTTCAGGGGCCTACGAGCAGTACTTC.

The chain is built from TRBV11-3 and TRBJ2-7, with D possibly matching TRBD2 (5 bases). This CDR3 is 11 amino acids long. Germline CDR1 is SGHNT and CDR2 is YENEEA. V was trimmed by 6 bases and J by 6 bases, leaving 9 bases between them. CDR3 sequence: CASRGGGEQYF. The CDR3 DNA reads TGTGCCAGCAGAGGTGGAGGCGAGCAGTACTTC.

The rearrangement links TRBV30 to TRBJ2-1; 9 nucleotides agree with TRBD1. J gave up 1 base and V 2 bases, and 6 bases lay outside the gene matches. CDR1 is GTSNPN, CDR2 SVGIG, per germline (reference sequence). The CDR3 covers 16 residues. The CDR3 coding sequence is TGTGCCTGGAGTCTTGGACAGGGGTTTTCCTACAATGAGCAGTTCTTC. Protein product: CAWSLGQGFSYNEQFF.

J is TRBJ1-2 and V is TRBV7-9; D is ambiguous. Germline V lookup: CDR1 SEHNR, CDR2 FQNEAQ (reference sequence). CDR3 size: 13 residues. Trimming took 6 bases from V and 4 from J, leaving 12 bases between them. CDR3 sequence reads: CASRSGLSYGYTF. In nucleotides, the CDR3 is TGTGCCAGCAGGTCGGGGTTAAGCTATGGCTACACCTTC.

In DNA, the CDR3 is TGTGCCAGCAGCCTCCGGGGGACAGATACGCAGTATTTT. Its protein is CASSLRGTDTQYF. V usage is TRBV5-4 and J usage is TRBJ2-3; D is perhaps TRBD2 (6 bases). The CDR3 spans 13 residues. Germline-derived CDR1 and CDR2 are SGHNT and YYREEE (reference sequence). The V end was cut by 4 bases, the J end by 3 bases, with 9 bases between.

The chain employs TRBV28 and TRBJ1-6; no clear D gene. This CDR3 contains 13 residues. Trimming removed 7 bases at V and 4 bases at J, with 8 bases between. Germline V gene data show CDR1 as MDHEN and CDR2 as SYDVKM. The CDR3 loop is CASTSGYNSPLHF. As DNA, the CDR3 is TGTGCCAGCACTAGCGGTTATAATTCACCCCTCCACTTT.

The V and J genes are TRBV7-2 and TRBJ1-2; TRBD1 matches at 10 bases. CDR1 and CDR2 from the germline V gene are SGHTA and FQGNSA. V was pared by 5 bases and J by 8 bases, with 11 bases of the junction left unmatched. This CDR3 has 15 residues. The CDR3 sequence is CASSVRDRGTWGYTF. The CDR3 DNA sequence: TGTGCCAGCAGCGTCCGGGACAGGGGTACGTGGGGCTACACCTTC.

J is TRBJ2-5 and V is TRBV6-6, with D hard to call. CDR3 size: 12 residues. V lost 2 bases and J lost 3, with 4 bases in between. Germline CDR1 MNHNY, CDR2 SVGAGI (reference sequence). The DNA of the CDR3 is TGTGCCAGCAGTTACCGGGAAGAGACCCAGTACTTC. Translating it yields CASSYREETQYF.

The CDR3 sequence is CASLRGGTGELFF. CDR3 in DNA: TGTGCCAGCCTGCGGGGCGGCACCGGGGAGCTGTTTTTT. The gene calls are TRBV2 and TRBJ2-2; possible D gene TRBD2, 6 bases. Per germline, CDR1 SNHLY and CDR2 FYNNEI. The CDR3 has 13 amino acids. Between the trimmed V and J ends, which lost 8 bases and 4 bases, there was a span of 11 bases.

Comment on this clone: This same CDR3 is encoded by further DNA sequences in the sample. The rearrangement joins TRBV4-1 to TRBJ2-5; 8 nucleotides match TRBD1. Unmatched junction bases numbered 3, after V lost 4 bases and J lost 5 bases. Germline V CDR1 and CDR2: MGHRA, YSYEKL. This CDR3 contains 13 residues. CDR3 nucleotide sequence: TGCGCCAGCAGCCTGGACAGGGAGGAGACCCAGTACTTC. Protein product: CASSLDREETQYF.

V is TRBV4-3 and J is TRBJ1-1, with D unresolved. V lost 1 base and J lost 1, with 13 bases in between. The CDR3 runs to 16 residues. Germline V CDR1 and CDR2: LGHNA, YSLEER. The CDR3 loop reads CASSQARGYANTEAFF. The CDR3 region has the DNA TGCGCCAGCAGCCAAGCCCGAGGGTATGCGAACACTGAAGCTTTCTTT.

The chain uses TRBV5-1 and TRBJ1-1; D not resolved. V was cut by 2 bases and J by 0 bases, with 8 bases left in between. Per germline, CDR1 SGHRS and CDR2 YFSETQ. The CDR3 runs to 14 residues. CDR3 region: CASSFNLMNTEAFF. For the CDR3, the DNA is TGCGCCAGCAGCTTCAACTTAATGAACACTGAAGCTTTCTTT.

This sequence joins TRBV7-2 and TRBJ2-1, with a weak D call TRBD1 (5 bases). Germline V gene sequence: CDR1 SGHTA, CDR2 FQGNSA. This CDR3 contains 14 residues. V was cut by 3 bases and J by 4 bases, with 10 bases left in between. CDR3 in DNA: TGTGCCAGCAGCTTCCTGGACACGTACAATGAGCAGTTCTTC. This translates into CASSFLDTYNEQFF.

V usage is TRBV5-4 and J usage is TRBJ1-4; TRBD1 matches 9 bases. The ends lost 3 bases at V and 4 bases at J; junction bases unmatched: 10. The CDR3 has 17 residues. The germline gives CDR1 SGHNT, CDR2 YYREEE (reference sequence). The CDR3 DNA reads as TGTGCCAGCAGCTCCGGGACAGGGAGAGAAAATAATGAAAAACTGTTTTTT. This sequence encodes CASSSGTGRENNEKLFF.

The V call is TRBV19, the J call TRBJ1-1; 11 bases match TRBD1. Germline loops: CDR1 LNHDA, CDR2 SQIVND (reference sequence). The CDR3 length is 15 residues. The junction had 10 bases not matched to a gene; V was cut back by 5 bases and J by 8 bases. CDR3 bases: TGTGCCAGTAGTCCGCGGACAGGGGGCTTCGGGGAAGCTTTCTTT. It codes for CASSPRTGGFGEAFF.

The chain employs TRBV9 and TRBJ1-2; D is unresolved. V lost 0 bases and J lost 11, with 20 bases in between. CDR3 length: 15 amino acids. The germline V gene encodes CDR1 SGDLS and CDR2 YYNGEE. The CDR3 here is CASSVGETDLLEYTF. CDR3 nucleotides: TGTGCCAGCAGCGTAGGGGAGACGGATCTGCTGGAGTACACCTTC.

The CDR3 sequence: CASSASGGNSYEQYF. The CDR3 region has the DNA TGTGCCAGCAGCGCTAGCGGGGGGAACTCCTACGAGCAGTACTTC. This sequence joins TRBV7-9 and TRBJ2-7, with TRBD2 matching over 11 bases. Trimming cost V 5 bases and J 0 bases; bases outside gene matches: 3. The germline V gene encodes CDR1 SEHNR and CDR2 FQNEAQ (reference sequence). The CDR3 loop spans 15 amino acids.

The chain links TRBV5-4 to TRBJ2-6; D remains unclear. Looked up from germline, CDR1 is SGHNT and CDR2 is YYREEE (reference sequence). There are 15 residues in the CDR3. Trimming shortened V by 6 bases and J by 2 bases, and 12 bases separated the two germline ends. DNA for the CDR3: TGTGCCAGCACTCTGTCCGCGACTGGGGCCAACGTCCTGACTTTC. It translates to CASTLSATGANVLTF.

The chain is built from TRBV4-1 and TRBJ2-7; TRBD2 matches 7 bases. V trimming: 1 base; J trimming: 3 bases; junction bases outside the gene matches: 3. This CDR3 comprises 14 residues. Germline CDR1 reads MGHRA; CDR2 reads YSYEKL. The DNA of the CDR3 is TGCGCCAGCAGCCAAGGGGAGGGCTTCTACGAGCAGTACTTC. Translated: CASSQGEGFYEQYF.

This chain uses TRBV7-8 with TRBJ2-3; no firm D call. The germline V gene encodes CDR1 SGHVS and CDR2 FQNEAQ. The CDR3 consists of 15 residues. The germline V and J ends were trimmed by 1 base and 4 bases, with 12 bases remaining between them. The CDR3 nucleotides read TGTGCCAGCAGCTTAGAGACTCCCCGTGCAGATACGCAGTATTTT. The encoded protein is CASSLETPRADTQYF.